This passage covers 7 T cell receptor beta chains from one sample sequenced in a study of graft-versus-host responses after intestinal transplantation. Antigens of these TCRs are unknown. Generated by immunoSEQ multiplex PCR, the TCRdb table keeps only in-frame clones and is missing some. The data contain around 99,000 clones, about 91% of them seen just once; the ten biggest clones take up around 0.73%. This sample comprised unstimulated CD4+ T cells sorted from spleen or lymph node cells, obtained before transplant. All receptors come from a human donor who was the organ donor for an intestinal transplant.

This clone was picked up one time. This chain links TRBV13 with TRBJ2-7; a weak D match, TRBD1 (6 bases). The germline V and J ends were trimmed by 5 bases and 2 bases, with 13 bases remaining between them. CDR1 is PRHDT, CDR2 FYEKMQ, per germline (reference sequence). CDR3 length: 14 amino acids. The CDR3 DNA reads as TGTGCCAGCAGCCCGACGACAGGCGCCTACGAGCAGTACTTC. Translation: CASSPTTGAYEQYF.

The V call is TRBV4-1, the J call TRBJ1-2; TRBD1 aligns across 7 bases. V shed 1 base and J 4 bases; nucleotides not matched to a gene: 6. The CDR3 totals 15 residues. The germline gives CDR1 MGHRA, CDR2 YSYEKL. In nucleotides, the CDR3 is TGCGCCAGCAGCCAAGGACAGGGAAACGGCTATGGCTACACCTTC. Residues: CASSQGQGNGYGYTF.

The genes are TRBV4-2 and TRBJ2-3; D may be TRBD2 (6 bases). The V and J ends lost 0 bases and 5 bases respectively, with 12 bases between them. The germline CDR1 and CDR2 sequences are LGHNA and YNFKEQ. The CDR3 has 15 amino acids. The CDR3: CASSQDPNSGDTQYF. The DNA for the CDR3 is TGTGCCAGCAGCCAAGATCCTAATAGCGGAGATACGCAGTATTTT.

The V call is TRBV7-9, the J call TRBJ1-4; 7 nucleotides line up with TRBD1. Germline CDR1 and CDR2: SEHNR and FQNEAQ (reference sequence). The CDR3 is 19 amino acids. With V trimmed by 4 bases and J by 2 bases, 16 bases remained unmatched. CDR3 loop: CASSSPSGTAGPTNEKLFF. CDR3 nucleotide sequence: TGTGCCAGCAGCTCGCCCTCCGGGACAGCCGGACCCACTAATGAAAAACTGTTTTTT.

The chain recombines TRBV7-9 with TRBJ2-5, with D perhaps matching TRBD1 (6 bases). The V end lost 2 bases, the J end lost 5 bases, and 15 bases lay between the germline ends. Germline V gene data show CDR1 as SEHNR and CDR2 as FQNEAQ (reference sequence). The CDR3 runs to 15 residues. The CDR3 DNA reads as TGTGCCAGCAGCTTAACACAGGGTAGGGGGGAGACCCAGTACTTC. Translated: CASSLTQGRGETQYF.

V gene TRBV10-2 combines with J gene TRBJ1-3; a weak D match, TRBD1 (5 bases). Trimming removed 6 bases at V and 0 bases at J, with 9 bases between. Germline V CDR1 and CDR2: WSHSY, SAAADI. This CDR3 spans 14 amino acids. CDR3 residues: CASRTGPSGNTIYF. CDR3 sequence (DNA): TGCGCCAGCAGAACAGGCCCCTCTGGAAACACCATATATTTT.

The CDR3: CASSPGQGRNDQPQHF. DNA of the CDR3: TGTGCCAGTAGTCCCGGGCAGGGGCGGAACGATCAGCCCCAGCATTTT. This chain connects TRBV19 to TRBJ1-5; perhaps TRBD1 as D (6 bases). The CDR3 is 16 residues long. V was shortened by 5 bases and J by 5 bases, with 19 bases between the two germline ends. CDR1 LNHDA and CDR2 SQIVND come from the germline V gene (reference sequence).